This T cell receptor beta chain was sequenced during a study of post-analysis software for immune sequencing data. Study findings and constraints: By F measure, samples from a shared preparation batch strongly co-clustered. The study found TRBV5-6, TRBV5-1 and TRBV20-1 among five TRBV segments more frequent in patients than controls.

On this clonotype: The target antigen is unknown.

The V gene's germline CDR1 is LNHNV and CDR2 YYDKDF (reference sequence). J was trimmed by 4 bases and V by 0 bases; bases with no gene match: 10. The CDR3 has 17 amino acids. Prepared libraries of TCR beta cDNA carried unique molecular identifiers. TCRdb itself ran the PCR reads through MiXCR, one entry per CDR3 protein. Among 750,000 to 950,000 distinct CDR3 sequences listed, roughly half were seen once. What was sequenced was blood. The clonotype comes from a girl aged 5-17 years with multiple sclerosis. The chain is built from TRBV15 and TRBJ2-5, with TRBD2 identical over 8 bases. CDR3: CATSRDVIAGIGETQYF. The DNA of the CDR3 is TGTGCCACCAGCAGAGATGTGATAGCGGGAATTGGAGAGACCCAGTACTTC.